This T cell receptor beta chain appears in the sequencing data of a study of cytomegalovirus exposure and HLA in healthy donors. This clone has only one observation. Per the germline V gene, CDR1 is MDHEN and CDR2 is SYDVKM. The CDR3 totals 14 residues. V lost 5 bases and J 0 bases, leaving 11 bases between the germline ends. This PCR relied on a set of 60 Vbeta primers and 13 Jbeta primers. Sequenced by immunoSEQ multiplex PCR; TCRdb stores in-frame clones only, minus some. This table holds about 160,000 clones, 83% found once. This rearrangement joins TRBV28 to TRBJ2-7; D may be TRBD1 (6 bases). This TCR came from a man in his fifties or sixties in good health and CMV-seropositive. The sequencing sample was made of PBMCs. The CDR3 loop reads CASSNTGLSYEQYF. The CDR3 bases are TGTGCCAGCAGTAATACAGGGCTCTCCTACGAGCAGTACTTC.